The rows below give T cell receptor beta chains drawn from one sample of a study of cytomegalovirus exposure and HLA in healthy donors. Data came from immunoSEQ multiplex PCR; TCRdb stores just in-frame clones and leaves some out. In the table there are approximately 100,000 clones, over 65% of which are singletons. Sample: PBMCs. These receptors came from a female donor in good health and CMV-seropositive. The CDR3 runs from the conserved cysteine through the conserved F or W. D genes are given only for firm matches. Clone size, where shown, is once, few, many, or a class for clones that have expanded.

clone_size: .
v_call: TRBV4-3
d_call: TRBD2
j_call: TRBJ2-3
cdr3_nt: TGCGCCAGCAGCCGGGGACTAGCGGGAAGAGATACGCAGTATTTT
cdr3_aa: CASSRGLAGRDTQYF

clone_size: .
v_call: TRBV21-1
d_call: .
j_call: TRBJ2-7
cdr3_nt: TGTGCCAGCAGCAAAGTACGGGGACTAGCGGGAGGCTCCTACGAGCAGTACTTC
cdr3_aa: CASSKVRGLAGGSYEQYF

clone_size: .
v_call: TRBV7-8
d_call: .
j_call: TRBJ1-2
cdr3_nt: TGTGCCAGCAGCTTAATGGGCGACTATGGCTACACCTTC
cdr3_aa: CASSLMGDYGYTF

clone_size: .
v_call: TRBV2
d_call: TRBD2
j_call: TRBJ2-7
cdr3_nt: TGTGCCAGCGCGCGGGAGCAGGTCGCCTACGAGCAGTACTTC
cdr3_aa: CASAREQVAYEQYF

clone_size: .
v_call: TRBV18
d_call: .
j_call: TRBJ1-1
cdr3_nt: TGTGCCAGCTCACTTAATATGGACTACACTGAAGCTTTCTTT
cdr3_aa: CASSLNMDYTEAFF

clone_size: few
v_call: TRBV4-2
d_call: .
j_call: TRBJ2-1
cdr3_nt: TGTGCCAGCAGCCAAGATCCGCGGGGAGAGCAGTTCTTC
cdr3_aa: CASSQDPRGEQFF

clone_size: few
v_call: TRBV6-5
d_call: .
j_call: TRBJ2-2
cdr3_nt: TGTGCCAGCAGTTACACCGGGACATTTCTTGGGGAGCTGTTTTTT
cdr3_aa: CASSYTGTFLGELFF

clone_size: .
v_call: TRBV19
d_call: TRBD1
j_call: TRBJ1-5
cdr3_nt: TGTGCCAGTAGTGACAGGGATAAGCAGCCCCAGCATTTT
cdr3_aa: CASSDRDKQPQHF

clone_size: .
v_call: TRBV2
d_call: TRBD1
j_call: TRBJ1-1
cdr3_nt: TGTGCCAGCAGTCAGGACAGGGGTGAAGCTTTCTTT
cdr3_aa: CASSQDRGEAFF

clone_size: .
v_call: TRBV27
d_call: .
j_call: TRBJ1-5
cdr3_nt: TGTGCCAGCAGTTTGGGCCTTGGGAGTCAGCCCCAGCATTTT
cdr3_aa: CASSLGLGSQPQHF

clone_size: .
v_call: TRBV4-2
d_call: .
j_call: TRBJ2-7
cdr3_nt: TGTGCCAGCAGCGCGGGCGAAAGGGTCCGCGAGCAGTACTTC
cdr3_aa: CASSAGERVREQYF

clone_size: .
v_call: TRBV7-9
d_call: TRBD2
j_call: TRBJ2-2
cdr3_nt: TGTGCCAGCGGGGGACTAGCGGGGAACACCGGGGAGCTGTTTTTT
cdr3_aa: CASGGLAGNTGELFF

clone_size: .
v_call: TRBV7-9
d_call: .
j_call: TRBJ2-5
cdr3_nt: TGTGCCAGCAGCTTAGCCGGGACACTACAAGAGACCCAGTACTTC
cdr3_aa: CASSLAGTLQETQYF

clone_size: few
v_call: TRBV6-6
d_call: .
j_call: TRBJ2-7
cdr3_nt: TGTGCCAGCATTTCTACGGCGGGACTCCCCAACGAGCAGTACTTC
cdr3_aa: CASISTAGLPNEQYF

clone_size: .
v_call: TRBV7-8
d_call: TRBD2
j_call: TRBJ2-7
cdr3_nt: TGTGCCAGCAGCTTACGGGCTAGCGGGATCTCCTACGAGCAGTACTTC
cdr3_aa: CASSLRASGISYEQYF

clone_size: .
v_call: TRBV4-2
d_call: TRBD2
j_call: TRBJ2-3
cdr3_nt: TGTGCCAGCAGCCAAGACAGATTAGCGGGAGCGAGAGGCACAGATACGCAGTATTTT
cdr3_aa: CASSQDRLAGARGTDTQYF

clone_size: .
v_call: TRBV10-3
d_call: TRBD2
j_call: TRBJ2-3
cdr3_nt: TGTGCCATCCGCATGGGACTAGCGGGAGTGAGCACAGATACGCAGTATTTT
cdr3_aa: CAIRMGLAGVSTDTQYF

clone_size: once
v_call: TRBV6-6
d_call: .
j_call: TRBJ2-7
cdr3_nt: TGTGCCAGCAGGGAAACGGGCTACGAGCAGTACTTC
cdr3_aa: CASRETGYEQYF

clone_size: .
v_call: TRBV19
d_call: TRBD2
j_call: TRBJ2-7
cdr3_nt: TGTGCCAGTAGTGTACTAGCGGGGGGCGCCTACGAGCAGTACTTC
cdr3_aa: CASSVLAGGAYEQYF

clone_size: .
v_call: TRBV11-2
d_call: .
j_call: TRBJ1-2
cdr3_nt: TGTGCCAGCAGCTTAGGGTCGGGGGGCGCATACTATGGCTACACCTTC
cdr3_aa: CASSLGSGGAYYGYTF

clone_size: .
v_call: TRBV7-6
d_call: .
j_call: TRBJ2-7
cdr3_nt: TGTGCCAGCAGCTTCGGGCCCTCGGGGTCCTACGAGCAGTACTTC
cdr3_aa: CASSFGPSGSYEQYF

clone_size: .
v_call: TRBV15
d_call: .
j_call: TRBJ2-7
cdr3_nt: TGTGCCACCAGCAGAGAGGGCGGGCACTACGAGCAGTACTTC
cdr3_aa: CATSREGGHYEQYF

clone_size: few
v_call: TRBV11-3
d_call: TRBD1
j_call: TRBJ2-2
cdr3_nt: TGTGCCAGCAGCTTAACCCGGACAGGGGCGACCGGGGAGCTGTTTTTT
cdr3_aa: CASSLTRTGATGELFF

clone_size: few
v_call: TRBV29-1
d_call: TRBD2
j_call: TRBJ2-1
cdr3_nt: TGCAGCGTCAGGGAGGGCAATGAGCAGTTCTTC
cdr3_aa: CSVREGNEQFF

clone_size: .
v_call: TRBV28
d_call: .
j_call: TRBJ2-7
cdr3_nt: TGTGCCAGCAGTTTCGTAAGCGGCAGAAGCTCCTACGAGCAGTACTTC
cdr3_aa: CASSFVSGRSSYEQYF

clone_size: .
v_call: TRBV4-3
d_call: TRBD1
j_call: TRBJ2-7
cdr3_nt: TGCGCCAGCAGCCAAGAGTTATGGGACAGGGAGCCCGAGCAGTACTTC
cdr3_aa: CASSQELWDREPEQYF

clone_size: .
v_call: TRBV6-1
d_call: .
j_call: TRBJ2-3
cdr3_nt: TGTGCCAGCAGTGCCCCCGCCTCGACAGGCTACACAGATACGCAGTATTTT
cdr3_aa: CASSAPASTGYTDTQYF

clone_size: .
v_call: TRBV5-5
d_call: TRBD2
j_call: TRBJ2-2
cdr3_nt: TGTGCCAGCAGCTCTCTAGCGGGAGGACCGAACACCGGGGAGCTGTTTTTT
cdr3_aa: CASSSLAGGPNTGELFF

clone_size: few
v_call: TRBV7-9
d_call: TRBD1
j_call: TRBJ1-4
cdr3_nt: TGTGCCAGCAGCCCAGGGACACGACAGGGGGAAAAACTGTTTTTT
cdr3_aa: CASSPGTRQGEKLFF

clone_size: .
v_call: TRBV5-5
d_call: .
j_call: TRBJ1-2
cdr3_nt: TGTGCCAGCAGCTTGGGCTTGGGACTCGAGCGCTACACCTTC
cdr3_aa: CASSLGLGLERYTF

clone_size: .
v_call: TRBV29-1
d_call: .
j_call: TRBJ2-1
cdr3_nt: TGCAGCGTTGAGCTGGCTAGCTCCTACAATGAGCAGTTCTTC
cdr3_aa: CSVELASSYNEQFF

clone_size: .
v_call: TRBV6-1
d_call: TRBD2
j_call: TRBJ2-5
cdr3_nt: TGTGCCAGCAGTGACCTAGCGGGAGGGTTGGAGACCCAGTACTTC
cdr3_aa: CASSDLAGGLETQYF

clone_size: .
v_call: TRBV5-1
d_call: TRBD1
j_call: TRBJ1-1
cdr3_nt: TGCGCCAGCAGCTTACAGGGGGAGGGGACTGAAGCTTTCTTT
cdr3_aa: CASSLQGEGTEAFF

clone_size: .
v_call: TRBV4-3
d_call: .
j_call: TRBJ1-1
cdr3_nt: TGCGCCAGCAGCCAAGCACACGGGATGCCTAACACTGAAGCTTTCTTT
cdr3_aa: CASSQAHGMPNTEAFF

clone_size: once
v_call: TRBV11-2
d_call: .
j_call: TRBJ1-1
cdr3_nt: TGTGCCAGCAGCTTACAAGTTAGAAACACTGAAGCTTTCTTT
cdr3_aa: CASSLQVRNTEAFF

clone_size: .
v_call: TRBV28
d_call: .
j_call: TRBJ2-3
cdr3_nt: TGTGCCAGCAGCCTCGCGGGTGGTCTAGCGAAAAATACGCAGTATTTT
cdr3_aa: CASSLAGGLAKNTQYF

clone_size: .
v_call: TRBV7-2
d_call: TRBD2
j_call: TRBJ2-7
cdr3_nt: TGTGCCAGCAGCTCCACGGGACTAGCGGGGGAAGAGCAGTACTTC
cdr3_aa: CASSSTGLAGEEQYF

clone_size: .
v_call: TRBV4-3
d_call: TRBD1
j_call: TRBJ1-1
cdr3_nt: TGCGCCAGCAGCCAGGCTCTTACCGGGACAGGGGAAGCTTTCTTT
cdr3_aa: CASSQALTGTGEAFF

clone_size: .
v_call: TRBV27
d_call: TRBD1
j_call: TRBJ1-4
cdr3_nt: TGTGCCAGCAGTTTAAACAGGGGGAGGGGGAGCTCTAATGAAAAACTGTTTTTT
cdr3_aa: CASSLNRGRGSSNEKLFF

clone_size: .
v_call: TRBV6-1
d_call: TRBD2
j_call: TRBJ2-7
cdr3_nt: TGTGCCAGCAGTTTTAGCGGGAGCTCCTACGAGCAGTACTTC
cdr3_aa: CASSFSGSSYEQYF

clone_size: .
v_call: TRBV14
d_call: .
j_call: TRBJ1-4
cdr3_nt: TGTGCCAGCAGCCAAATGGGGACACCAAATGAAAAACTGTTTTTT
cdr3_aa: CASSQMGTPNEKLFF

clone_size: once
v_call: TRBV29-1
d_call: .
j_call: TRBJ2-7
cdr3_nt: TGCAGCGTTGGAAACGGGATTGGCCGCGAGCAGTACTTC
cdr3_aa: CSVGNGIGREQYF

clone_size: once
v_call: TRBV9
d_call: TRBD1
j_call: TRBJ1-1
cdr3_nt: TGTGCCAGCAGCGTAGGGTCCCCGGGACAGGGGGCCAAGCTCCGCTTT
cdr3_aa: CASSVGSPGQGAKLRF

clone_size: .
v_call: TRBV6-1
d_call: .
j_call: TRBJ2-1
cdr3_nt: TGTGCCAGCAGTGAAGATCGCGGGACGCTCAACAATGAGCAGTTCTTC
cdr3_aa: CASSEDRGTLNNEQFF

clone_size: .
v_call: TRBV6-1
d_call: .
j_call: TRBJ2-1
cdr3_nt: TGTGCCAGCAGCCCAAGACGGCTAGCTAACAATGAGCAGTTCTTC
cdr3_aa: CASSPRRLANNEQFF

clone_size: .
v_call: TRBV7-8
d_call: .
j_call: TRBJ2-2
cdr3_nt: TGTGCCAGCAGCTTAGCGGGGGCCACCGGGGAGCTGTTTTTT
cdr3_aa: CASSLAGATGELFF

clone_size: .
v_call: TRBV19
d_call: TRBD1
j_call: TRBJ1-5
cdr3_nt: TGTGCCAGTAGTTCTCGGTCAGGGGGATTTAGCAATCAGCCCCAGCATTTT
cdr3_aa: CASSSRSGGFSNQPQHF